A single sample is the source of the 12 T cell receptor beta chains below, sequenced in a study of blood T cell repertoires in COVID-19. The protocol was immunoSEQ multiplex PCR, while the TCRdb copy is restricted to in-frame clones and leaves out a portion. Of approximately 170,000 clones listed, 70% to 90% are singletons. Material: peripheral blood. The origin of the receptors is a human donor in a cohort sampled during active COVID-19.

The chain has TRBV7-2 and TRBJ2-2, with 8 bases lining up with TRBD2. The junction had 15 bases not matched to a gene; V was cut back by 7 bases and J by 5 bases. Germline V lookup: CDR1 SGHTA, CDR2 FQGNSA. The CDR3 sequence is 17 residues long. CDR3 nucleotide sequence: TGTGCCAGCACCCCCTCCCGGAGTAGCGGGAAAACCGGGGAGCTGTTTTTT. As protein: CASTPSRSSGKTGELFF. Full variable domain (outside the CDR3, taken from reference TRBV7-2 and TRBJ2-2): GAGVSQSPSNKVTEKGKDVELRCDPISGHTALYWYRQSLGQGLEFLIYFQGNSAPDKSGLPSDRFSAERTGGSVSTLTIQRTQQEDSAVYLCASTPSRSSGKTGELFFGEGSRLTVL.

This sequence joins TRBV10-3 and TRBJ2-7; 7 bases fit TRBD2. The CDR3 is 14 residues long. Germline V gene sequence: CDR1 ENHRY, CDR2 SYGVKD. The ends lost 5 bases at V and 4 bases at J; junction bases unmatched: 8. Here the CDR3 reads CAISTTSGGYEQYF. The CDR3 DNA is TGTGCCATCAGTACAACATCGGGGGGATACGAGCAGTACTTC.

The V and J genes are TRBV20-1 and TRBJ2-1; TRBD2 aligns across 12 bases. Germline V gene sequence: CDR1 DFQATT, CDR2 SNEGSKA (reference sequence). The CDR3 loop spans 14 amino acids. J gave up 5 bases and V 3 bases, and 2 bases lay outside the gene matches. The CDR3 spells CSASRTSGNNEQFF. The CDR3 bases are TGCAGTGCTAGTCGGACTAGCGGGAACAATGAGCAGTTCTTC.

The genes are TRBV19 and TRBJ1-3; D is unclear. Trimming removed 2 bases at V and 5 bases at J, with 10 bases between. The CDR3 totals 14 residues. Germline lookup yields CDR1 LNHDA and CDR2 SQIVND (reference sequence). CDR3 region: CASSITGSRNTIYF. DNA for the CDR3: TGTGCCAGTAGTATAACCGGGTCCCGAAACACCATATATTTT.

The CDR3 loop is CASSYGRGSEKLFF. CDR3 nucleotide sequence: TGTGCCAGCAGTTACGGCAGGGGCTCCGAAAAACTGTTTTTT. This chain joins TRBV6-5 and TRBJ1-4; tentative D call: TRBD1 (6 bases). This CDR3 contains 14 residues. Trimming cost V 2 bases and J 8 bases, with 12 bases left between them. The V gene's germline CDR1 is MNHEY and CDR2 SVGAGI.

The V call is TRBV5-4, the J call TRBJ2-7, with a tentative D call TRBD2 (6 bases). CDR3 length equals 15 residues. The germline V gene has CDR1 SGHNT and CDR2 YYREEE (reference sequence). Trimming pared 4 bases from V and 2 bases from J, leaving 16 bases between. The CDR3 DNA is TGTGCCAGCAGCGCGTCCGGAGGGTTCACCTACGAGCAGTACTTC. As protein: CASSASGGFTYEQYF.

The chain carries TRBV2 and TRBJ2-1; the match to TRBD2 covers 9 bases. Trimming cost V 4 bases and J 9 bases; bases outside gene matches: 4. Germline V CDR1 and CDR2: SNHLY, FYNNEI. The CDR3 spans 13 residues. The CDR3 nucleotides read TGTGCCAGCAGTGGTGTAGCGGGAGCTGAGCAGTTCTTC. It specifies CASSGVAGAEQFF. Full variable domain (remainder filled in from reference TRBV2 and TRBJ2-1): EPEVTQTPSHQVTQMGQEVILRCVPISNHLYFYWYRQILGQKVEFLVSFYNNEISEKSEIFDDQFSVERPDGSNFTLKIRSTKLEDSAMYFCASSGVAGAEQFFGPGTRLTVL.

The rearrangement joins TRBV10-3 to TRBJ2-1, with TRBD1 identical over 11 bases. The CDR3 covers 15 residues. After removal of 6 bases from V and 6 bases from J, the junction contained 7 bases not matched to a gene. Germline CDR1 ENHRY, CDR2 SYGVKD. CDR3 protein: CAIRVGQGAFNEQFF. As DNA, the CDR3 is TGTGCCATCAGGGTCGGACAGGGGGCTTTCAATGAGCAGTTCTTC.

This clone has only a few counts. CDR3 in DNA: TGCAGTGCTAGTCGACAGGGCAGGGGCTCTGGAAACACCATATATTTT. Encoded protein: CSASRQGRGSGNTIYF. The chain links TRBV20-1 to TRBJ1-3; 7 nucleotides match TRBD1. V was pared by 3 bases and J by 0 bases, with 8 bases of the junction left unmatched. This CDR3 is built from 16 residues. The V gene's germline CDR1 is DFQATT and CDR2 SNEGSKA (reference sequence).

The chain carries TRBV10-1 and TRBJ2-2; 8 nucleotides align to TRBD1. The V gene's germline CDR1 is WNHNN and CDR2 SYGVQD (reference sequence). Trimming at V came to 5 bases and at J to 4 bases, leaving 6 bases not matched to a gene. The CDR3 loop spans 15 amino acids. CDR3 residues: CASSRTGHITGELFF. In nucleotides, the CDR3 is TGCGCCAGCAGTCGGACAGGGCATATCACCGGGGAGCTGTTTTTT.

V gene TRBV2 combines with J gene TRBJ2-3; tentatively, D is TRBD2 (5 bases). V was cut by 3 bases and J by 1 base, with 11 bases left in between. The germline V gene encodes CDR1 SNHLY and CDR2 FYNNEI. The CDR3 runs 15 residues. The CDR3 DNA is TGTGCCAGCAGTGAGACGGGAATCGGCACAGATACGCAGTATTTT. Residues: CASSETGIGTDTQYF.

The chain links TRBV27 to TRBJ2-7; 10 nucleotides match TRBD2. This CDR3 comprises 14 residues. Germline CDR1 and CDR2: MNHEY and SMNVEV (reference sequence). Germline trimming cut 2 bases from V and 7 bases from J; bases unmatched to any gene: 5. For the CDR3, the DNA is TGTGCCAGCAGTTTAAGCGGGAGGGCCGGGGAGCAGTACTTC. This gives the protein CASSLSGRAGEQYF.